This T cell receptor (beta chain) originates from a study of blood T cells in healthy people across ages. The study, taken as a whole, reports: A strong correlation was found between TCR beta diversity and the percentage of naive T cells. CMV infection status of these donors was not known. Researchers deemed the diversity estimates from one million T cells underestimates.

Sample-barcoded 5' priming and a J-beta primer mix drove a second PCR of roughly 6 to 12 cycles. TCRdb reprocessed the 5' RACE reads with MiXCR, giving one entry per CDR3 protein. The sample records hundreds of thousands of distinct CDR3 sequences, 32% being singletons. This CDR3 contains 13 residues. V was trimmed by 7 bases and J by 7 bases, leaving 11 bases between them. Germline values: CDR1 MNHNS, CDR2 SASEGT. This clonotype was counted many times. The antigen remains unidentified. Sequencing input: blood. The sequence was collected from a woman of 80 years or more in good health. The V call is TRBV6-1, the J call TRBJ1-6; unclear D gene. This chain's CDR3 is CASMVQQNSPLHF. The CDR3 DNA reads TGTGCCAGCATGGTGCAGCAAAATTCACCCCTCCACTTT.